The 8 T cell receptor beta chains in this list originate from one sample, sequenced in a study of cytomegalovirus exposure and HLA in healthy donors. Researchers ran the PCR with 60 Vbeta and 13 Jbeta primers. Some clones are missing from TCRdb's copy, which holds only in-frame ones; the method was immunoSEQ multiplex PCR. Of a few hundred thousand clones in the sample, around 75% are singletons; the top ten hold 1.8%. The source material was PBMCs. The receptors stem from a woman in her 30s in good health and CMV-seronegative.

The chain joins TRBV7-9 to TRBJ2-7; no clear D gene. CDR3 length: 13 amino acids. Germline CDR1 reads SEHNR; CDR2 reads FQNEAQ (reference sequence). Trimming stripped 2 bases from V and 6 bases from J, with 11 bases between. As DNA, the CDR3 is TGTGCCAGCAGCTTAAATTCGGGTACCGAGCAGTACTTC. Its translation is CASSLNSGTEQYF. Supplemented by reference TRBV7-9 and TRBJ2-7, the full variable domain reads DTGVSQNPRHKITKRGQNVTFRCDPISEHNRLYWYRQTLGQGPEFLTYFQNEAQLEKSRLLSDRFSAERPKGSFSTLEIQRTEQGDSAMYLCASSLNSGTEQYFGPGTRLTVT.

This chain uses TRBV30 with TRBJ2-3; 9 nucleotides align to TRBD1. CDR1 is GTSNPN and CDR2 is SVGIG in the germline V gene (reference sequence). V shed 4 bases and J 4 bases; nucleotides not matched to a gene: 6. CDR3 size: 14 residues. The CDR3 reads CAWIGTGSADTQYF. CDR3 coding DNA: TGTGCCTGGATTGGGACAGGGAGTGCAGATACGCAGTATTTT.

This clone was counted a few times. This chain uses TRBV30 with TRBJ1-1, with 8 bases fitting TRBD1. Unmatched junction bases numbered 1, after V lost 5 bases and J lost 5 bases. The CDR3 runs to 11 residues. Germline V CDR1 and CDR2: GTSNPN, SVGIG (reference sequence). The CDR3 bases are TGTGCCTGGGACAGGGGAACTGAAGCTTTCTTT. It specifies CAWDRGTEAFF.

This clone was counted a few times. The rearrangement uses TRBV13 and TRBJ1-6, with 7 positions matching TRBD1. J was trimmed by 0 bases and V by 6 bases; bases with no gene match: 2. Germline values: CDR1 PRHDT, CDR2 FYEKMQ (reference sequence). This CDR3 has 15 residues. DNA for the CDR3: TGTGCCAGCAGGACAGGGAGCTCCTATAATTCACCCCTCCACTTT. Its protein is CASRTGSSYNSPLHF. The full variable domain, its missing parts supplied by reference TRBV13 and TRBJ1-6, is AAGVIQSPRHLIKEKRETATLKCYPIPRHDTVYWYQQGPGQDPQFLISFYEKMQSDKGSIPDRFSAQQFSDYHSELNMSSLELGDSALYFCASRTGSSYNSPLHFGNGTRLTVT.

This clone has only a few counts. The rearrangement uses TRBV19 and TRBJ2-7; the D is unclear. With 4 bases removed from V and 6 bases from J, the gap between germline ends came to 13 bases. Germline CDR1 LNHDA, CDR2 SQIVND (reference sequence). The CDR3 consists of 13 residues. Here the CDR3 reads CASSRSLGSEQYF. DNA of the CDR3: TGTGCCAGTAGTAGATCGTTGGGCTCCGAGCAGTACTTC. Supplemented by reference TRBV19 and TRBJ2-7, the full variable domain reads DGGITQSPKYLFRKEGQNVTLSCEQNLNHDAMYWYRQDPGQGLRLIYYSQIVNDFQKGDIAEGYSVSREKKESFPLTVTSAQKNPTAFYLCASSRSLGSEQYFGPGTRLTVT.

This clone appeared once. The V gene is TRBV7-2, the J gene TRBJ2-7; 8 nucleotides line up with TRBD2. V lost 5 bases and J lost 4; bases outside the gene matches: 7. Looked up from germline, CDR1 is SGHTA and CDR2 is FQGNSA. This CDR3 is 14 amino acids long. The CDR3 nucleotides are TGTGCCAGCAGCCCGCGCGGGAGGAGGTACGAGCAGTACTTC. The encoded protein is CASSPRGRRYEQYF.

V gene TRBV18 combines with J gene TRBJ2-5; D is perhaps TRBD1 (5 bases). The ends were cut back, 1 base at V and 0 bases at J, with 9 bases in the middle. This CDR3 is 15 amino acids long. From germline, CDR1 is KGHSH and CDR2 LQKENI. The CDR3 sequence: CASSPRGGDQETQYF. As DNA, the CDR3 is TGTGCCAGCTCACCACGGGGCGGTGACCAAGAGACCCAGTACTTC.

The chain is built from TRBV19 and TRBJ2-5, with D unclear. The CDR3 runs to 13 residues. CDR1 and CDR2 (germline): LNHDA, SQIVND (reference sequence). The V end lost 4 bases, the J end lost 0 bases, and 6 bases lay between the germline ends. The CDR3 DNA reads TGTGCCAGTAGTAATACAGACCAAGAGACCCAGTACTTC. This gives the protein CASSNTDQETQYF.